This is a list of T cell receptor beta chains from one sample in a study of blood T cell repertoires in COVID-19. Only in-frame clones appear in the TCRdb table, and some are missing; sequencing was by immunoSEQ multiplex PCR. The sample has about 84,000 clones, about 70% seen once. Sequencing used peripheral blood. These receptors were collected from a man aged 50 to 60 with active or convalescent COVID-19. The CDR3 runs from the conserved cysteine through the conserved F or W. The order of the fields is CDR3 protein, J gene, V gene, CDR3 length, clone size. For some rows the clone size is stated as once, few or many, or as a class when expanded; others skip it.

CASSKQEGSPLHF TRBJ1-6 TRBV7-3 13 few
CASSLERGSSTEAFF TRBJ1-1 TRBV7-2 15 NA
CASSQDPDRAGTDTQYF TRBJ2-3 TRBV4-1 17 once
CASVTGGYGYTF TRBJ1-2 TRBV28 12 NA
CAGGGPNQPQHF TRBJ1-5 TRBV6-5 12 NA
CASRPGGSGNTIYF TRBJ1-3 TRBV5-5 14 NA
CAWSELQGSEQYF TRBJ2-7 TRBV30 13 NA
CASSPGQVGSPLHF TRBJ1-6 TRBV5-1 14 NA
CASSYSILGELFF TRBJ2-2 TRBV6-2/TRBV6-3 13 NA
CASTPRGNQPQHF TRBJ1-5 TRBV6-5 13 NA
CASSQGGDQETQYF TRBJ2-5 TRBV3-1/TRBV3-2 14 NA
CAIRGTTNTGELFF TRBJ2-2 TRBV10-3 14 NA
CASSLFSRAKILTGELFF TRBJ2-2 TRBV7-2 18 NA
CATSRDHRGMNTEAFF TRBJ1-1 TRBV15 16 NA
CASKSGDSYEQYF TRBJ2-7 TRBV19 13 few
CASSGTGGGFLHF TRBJ1-6 TRBV9 13 once
CASSLETGGESFEKLFF TRBJ1-4 TRBV27 17 NA
CASSLDGTGASYGYTF TRBJ1-2 TRBV9 16 NA
CASSPRLDSYNEQFF TRBJ2-1 TRBV7-9 15 NA
CASSLRDRAGNTIYF TRBJ1-3 TRBV5-6 15 many
CASSPRTSGADTQYF TRBJ2-3 TRBV11-3 15 NA
CASRRGGPGETQYF TRBJ2-5 TRBV7-2 14 NA
CASSSEGDTSNEQFF TRBJ2-1 TRBV5-1 15 NA
CASSFHSGDTGELFF TRBJ2-2 TRBV7-9 15 NA
CASSVGGPSTDTQYF TRBJ2-3 TRBV9 15 few
CASSLQSLTDTQYF TRBJ2-3 TRBV2 14 NA
CASSAGKQNQETQYF TRBJ2-5 TRBV9 15 once
CASSEADRGGLHF TRBJ1-6 TRBV6-1 13 NA
CASSEGQVNGYTF TRBJ1-2 TRBV9 13 NA
CATSDVRGQGDTEAFF TRBJ1-1 TRBV24-1 16 few
CAWGRTPGQGTQQVEAFF TRBJ1-1 TRBV30 18 once
CATRRGNEQFF TRBJ2-1 TRBV24-1 11 few
CASRLVNEQFF TRBJ2-1 TRBV19 11 NA
CATNRSRGHNQPQHF TRBJ1-5 TRBV14 15 few
CASSVGGWDTSVANTEAFF TRBJ1-1 TRBV9 19 NA
CASSQRETQYF TRBJ2-5 TRBV3-1/TRBV3-2 11 NA
CALGGRENQPQHF TRBJ1-5 TRBV19 13 NA
CASSQAILATSGTDTQYF TRBJ2-3 TRBV4-2 18 NA
CASRDGTGGADTQYF TRBJ2-3 TRBV7-9 15 NA